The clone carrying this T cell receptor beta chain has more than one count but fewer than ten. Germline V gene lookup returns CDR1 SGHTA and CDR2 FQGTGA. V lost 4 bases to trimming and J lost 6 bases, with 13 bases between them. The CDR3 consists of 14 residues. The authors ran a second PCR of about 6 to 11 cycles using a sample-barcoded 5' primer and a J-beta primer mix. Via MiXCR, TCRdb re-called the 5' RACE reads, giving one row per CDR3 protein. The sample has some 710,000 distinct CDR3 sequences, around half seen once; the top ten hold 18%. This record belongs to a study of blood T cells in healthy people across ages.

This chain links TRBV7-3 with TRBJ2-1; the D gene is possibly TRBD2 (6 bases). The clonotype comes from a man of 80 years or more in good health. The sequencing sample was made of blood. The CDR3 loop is CASSSRDGGNEQFF. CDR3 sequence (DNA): TGTGCCAGCAGCTCCCGGGACGGGGGCAATGAGCAGTTCTTC.